This entry concerns a single T cell receptor beta chain. This record comes from a study of blood T cell repertoires in COVID-19. Study at large: Donors in the United States, Italy and Spain gave samples during acute or convalescent COVID-19.

Patients from Seattle were sampled longitudinally, starting during active infection. In the study's own analysis: Reference gene primer amplification gave estimated nucleated cell counts. Only in-frame clones appear in the TCRdb table, and some are missing; sequencing was by immunoSEQ multiplex PCR. V, J and clone size were drawn from that table, and D and trimming were deduced from the DNA. There are some 120,000 clones in the sample; over 85% occur only once, and roughly 4.8% lies in the top ten. V lost 5 bases, J lost 3 bases, and 4 bases stayed unmatched. The CDR3 is made up of 14 amino acids. The germline CDR1 and CDR2 sequences are SGHTA and FQGNSA.

V usage is TRBV7-2 and J usage is TRBJ1-1, with 9 bases that match TRBD1. The sample consisted of peripheral blood. The clonotype originates from a man aged 60 to 69 with COVID-19, enrolled during active disease. DNA for the CDR3: TGTGCCAGCAGCCCGGACAGGGGATACACTGAAGCTTTCTTT. Its translation: CASSPDRGYTEAFF.